This T cell receptor (beta chain) was sequenced in a study of cytomegalovirus exposure and HLA in healthy donors (TCRdb year 2017). About the full investigation: According to an earlier analysis of 587 of the donors, roughly 180 million T cells yielded roughly 110 million unique TCR beta sequences and approximately 300 Gb of sequence data. Donor age, sex, ethnicity and CMV serostatus were compiled together with the repertoire data. The genetic ancestry cluster associated with self-reported Caucasian donors included around four fifths of the roughly 400 genotyped donors. All discovery cohort repertoires had been generated using a single sequencing platform. Genome-wide SNP genotypes for about 60% of the roughly 700 donors were used in a later genetic analysis, which treated that subset as a discovery cohort. Among 350 to 400 genotyped donors of the cohort, an average of around 240,000 unique TCR beta nucleotide sequences were sequenced per donor, roughly 20% of them non-productive. In a later analysis, previously published TCR beta repertoires from 550 to 700 donors were re-analyzed and high-resolution HLA genotyping was added so that TCR occurrence patterns could be studied. The later analysis used no new phenotypic data to find candidate immune exposures, relying instead on TCR beta sequences and their occurrence across donors. HLA typing covered class I and class II loci at four-digit resolution. High-throughput TCR immunosequencing, statistical association of individual TCRs with disease status, and machine learning were combined to predict cytomegalovirus infection status. An early release covering about 600 HLA-typed donors comprised 250 to 350 gigabases of sequencing data and some 79 million unique TCR sequences. Typing coverage varied by locus: roughly 620-640 donors for A, B, C, DRB1 and DQB1; around 560 for DQA1; nearly 610 for DPA1; fewer than 480 for DPB1. A few DR-DQ haplotypes were treated as single units for association and clustering because of strong linkage in the cohort. Along with the approximately 670-subject first cohort, a separate validation cohort of about 110 different subjects was used. The study aimed to test whether signatures of past pathogen exposure could be identified by cataloging public T cell receptors. In an earlier analysis of several hundred of the donors, high-throughput TCR beta sequencing was used to judge whether each TCR beta V gene segment behaved as functional or pseudogenic. The T cell repertoires of around 730 subjects were profiled by immunosequencing and related to cytomegalovirus serostatus. Findings and caveats that apply to the study as a whole: Sequencing depth was assumed to be roughly uniform across donors in the presence/absence analyses, though that assumption may not hold. A further reported finding was that TCR beta sequences accurately predicted the HLA-A and HLA-B alleles for most subjects in the first cohort. Strong co-occurrence of HLA alleles, especially DR and DQ, made assigning TCR associations to individual alleles difficult. For the cohort, immune exposure information was limited to CMV serostatus. A later genetic analysis associated a missense DCLRE1C variant with V-gene and J-gene trimming of TCR beta chains, and an independent cohort replicated the association. A cluster of highly shared sequence variants was judged likely to represent a technical artifact of the sequencing pipeline. In a later genetic analysis, fewer N-insertions in productive TCRs were reported among donors in an Asian-associated ancestry cluster than the roughly 700-donor mean. Most TCR sequences were observed very rarely across donors, whereas some public TCRs were present in many individuals. In a later analysis, HLA-associated TCR beta chains were found to be more clonally expanded and to have lower generation probabilities than equally common non-associated chains. HLA typing was unavailable for some donors at each locus, so association tests used only the typed subset. The authors suggested that the approach could potentially be generalized to other disease states and immunological phenotypes. Several of the top co-occurrence clusters appeared to be linked to parvovirus B19, influenza, CMV and Epstein-Barr virus, according to a later analysis. Linkage disequilibrium might explain the correlated functional status among segregating V segments, but an unknown experimental factor could not be ruled out. Cytomegalovirus status was reported to be diagnosed by the classifier with high specificity and sensitivity in both the original and validation cohorts. Most CMV-associated TCR beta chains appeared to be HLA-restricted in a later analysis, and the HLA associations seemed to be driven largely by CMV exposure. In vitro tests confirmed that a few of the cytomegalovirus-associated TCR beta chains recognize cytomegalovirus antigens. A later analysis found that TCR association rates varied across HLA loci, with DRB1 alleles showing the most associated TCRs and HLA-C alleles the fewest. In the study, some 180 TCR beta chains were listed as associated with cytomegalovirus. Some IMGT-functional V segments, including TRBV6-2 and TRBV6-3, could not be distinguished by the 87-base-pair reads and were therefore excluded. At a false discovery rate of 0.05, a later analysis linked 15,000 to 20,000 TCR beta sequences to specific HLA alleles. An earlier analysis of 587 of the donors showed that most TCR beta V segments appeared in productive rearrangements either about 87% or about 30% of the time, which broadly matched IMGT annotations. The earlier analysis of fewer than 750 of the donors excluded 15 to 20 rarely observed V segments, including chromosome 9 orphons, because counts were too low. The cohort was sequenced for TCR beta chains only, and without alpha or paired-chain data the features that could be detected were limited.

V loses 1 base, J loses 3 bases, and the germline ends lie 6 bases apart. Measured from the cysteine to the phenylalanine, the CDR3 is 13 residues long. Only the CDR3 DNA stays, 39 bases, in frame from base 1. From a lookup of the germline V gene, CDR1 and CDR2 are MNHNS and SASEGT. Note on this clone: Its antigen is still unknown.

The cohort consisted of some 670 healthy bone marrow donors. At the time of sampling, every cohort member was nominally healthy, though immune exposures that went unrecorded were likely present. The donor was CMV seronegative and was included in the group of a few hundred seronegative cohort members. Each donor provided a peripheral blood sample, and peripheral blood mononuclear cells were used for TCR beta sequencing. The Qiagen DNeasy Blood Extraction Kit was used to extract genomic DNA from the blood cell samples. Libraries were made using the immunoSEQ multiplex PCR assay. For the multiplex PCR, a mixture combining 60 forward primers for TCR Vbeta segments and 13 reverse primers for TCR Jbeta segments was used. Amplification of the CDR3 region of rearranged TCR beta genes was performed with a multiplex PCR assay on genomic DNA. The amplified TCR beta libraries were sequenced on the Illumina HiSeq System as 87-base-pair reads. The published analysis was carried out like this. Across the roughly 640 repertoires, a later analysis counted 80 million or so unique TCR beta chains, around 11 million of which were shared by at least two donors. Raw reads were error-corrected and collapsed into unique sequences by a nearest-neighbor algorithm in which closely related sequences were merged to remove PCR and sequencing errors. To assign V, D and J gene segments, CDR3 sequences were aligned to IMGT reference sequences. For a sequence to be retained, a match of at least six nucleotides was required to both a V gene segment and a J gene segment. A rearrangement counted as productive if the CDR3 had no stop codons and remained in frame with V and J, and every other rearrangement counted as non-productive. Following IMGT convention, CDR3 was defined as the stretch from the second conserved V-encoded cysteine up to the conserved J-encoded phenylalanine. In an earlier analysis of approximately 590 of the donors, sequences lacking an unambiguous match to a single V gene segment were excluded. An earlier analysis of about 590 of the donors classified V segments as functional when productive rearrangements were above 56.7% and as segregating when the standard deviation between donors was above 5%. A statistical classification framework was built to diagnose cytomegalovirus status from the catalog of TCR beta chain sequences. V and J gene assignment, in a later analysis, came from comparing TCR nucleotide sequences with IMGT/GENE-DB human TR gene sequences. The TCRdist pipeline was used in a later analysis to assign CDR3 sequences and most-parsimonious VDJ recombination scenarios. In a later analysis, every TCR beta chain was defined by the combination of its CDR3 amino acid sequence and its V-gene family, and reads without a unique V-gene family were dropped. As a way to deal with suspected cross-contamination and a sequencing artifact, a later analysis dropped roughly 620 nucleotide sequences that were highly shared and had low generation probability. A later analysis calculated a clonal expansion index for each public chain from normalized within-repertoire ranks of inferred template counts. In a later analysis, generation probabilities were computed using a VDJ recombination model fitted to out-of-frame rearrangements, and the results were checked against IGoR. A later analysis scored TCR-TCR, TCR-HLA and TCR-CMV co-occurrence with hypergeometric tests, applying a repertoire-size bias correction to TCR pairs. False discovery rates were estimated in a later analysis by permuting HLA or CMV assignments 20 times. In a later analysis, co-occurring TCRs were grouped using DBSCAN, with TCRdist sequence similarity added in when clustering inside HLA-allele-positive subsets. Repertoires with fewer than 30,000 or more than 120,000 public chains were left out of co-occurrence clustering, as were a handful of repertoires with anomalous nucleotide sharing. The clones in this table, taken by TCRdb from immuneACCESS, are in-frame only. Not every clone is retained; where verified, under half of the shortfall comes from an unresolved V gene, and the cause of the rest is unknown. V, J and clone size are those of that table, while D and trimming were read from the DNA. Per the sample table, the count is tens of thousands of clones. 2.5% to 3% of the sample is taken by the ten largest.

The rearrangement combines TRBV6-1 with TRBJ1-1; no D segment can be confidently identified. What was sequenced was PBMCs. The receptor was isolated from a man in his forties in good health and CMV-seronegative. The nucleotide sequence reads TGTGCCAGCAGTGAAGGTCATTACACTGAAGCTTTCTTT. Translated, it gives CASSEGHYTEAFF.